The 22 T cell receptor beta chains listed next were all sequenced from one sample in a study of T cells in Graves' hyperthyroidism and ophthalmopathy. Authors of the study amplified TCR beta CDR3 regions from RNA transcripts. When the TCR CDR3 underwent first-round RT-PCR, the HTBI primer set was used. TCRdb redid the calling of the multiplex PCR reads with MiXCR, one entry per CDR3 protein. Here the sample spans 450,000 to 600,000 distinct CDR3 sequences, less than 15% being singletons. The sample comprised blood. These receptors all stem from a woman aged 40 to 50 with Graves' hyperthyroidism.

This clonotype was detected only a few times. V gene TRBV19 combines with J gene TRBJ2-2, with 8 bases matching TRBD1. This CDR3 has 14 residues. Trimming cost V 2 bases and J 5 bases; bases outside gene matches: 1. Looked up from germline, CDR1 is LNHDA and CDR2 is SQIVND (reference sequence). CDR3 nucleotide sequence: TGTGCCAGTAGTATACAGGGGGCTACCGGGGAGCTGTTTTTT. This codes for CASSIQGATGELFF.

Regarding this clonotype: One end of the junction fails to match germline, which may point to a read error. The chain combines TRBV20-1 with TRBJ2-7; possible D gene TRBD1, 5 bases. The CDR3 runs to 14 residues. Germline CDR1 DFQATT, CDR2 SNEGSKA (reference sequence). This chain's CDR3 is CNASTRQSSYEQYF. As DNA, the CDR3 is TGCAATGCTAGTACGCGACAGAGCTCCTACGAGCAGTACTTC.

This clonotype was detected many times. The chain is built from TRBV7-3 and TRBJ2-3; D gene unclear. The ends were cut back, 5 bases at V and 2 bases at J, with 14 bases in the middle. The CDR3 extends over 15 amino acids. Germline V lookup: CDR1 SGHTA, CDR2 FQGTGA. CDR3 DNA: TGTGCCAGCAGCCCCTACAGTCTTTCCACAGATACGCAGTATTTT. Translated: CASSPYSLSTDTQYF.

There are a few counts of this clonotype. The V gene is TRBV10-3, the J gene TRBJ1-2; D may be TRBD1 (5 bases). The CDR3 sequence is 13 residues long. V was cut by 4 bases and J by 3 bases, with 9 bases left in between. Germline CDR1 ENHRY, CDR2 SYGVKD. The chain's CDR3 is CAISAGTYYGYTF. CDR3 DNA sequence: TGTGCCATCAGTGCCGGGACTTACTATGGCTACACCTTC.

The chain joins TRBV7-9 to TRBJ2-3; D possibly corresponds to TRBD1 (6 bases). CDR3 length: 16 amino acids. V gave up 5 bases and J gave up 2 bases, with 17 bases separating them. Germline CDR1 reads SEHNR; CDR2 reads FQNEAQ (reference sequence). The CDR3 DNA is TGTGCCAGCAGCCCAGTAGGGGGTACACCCACAGATACGCAGTATTTT. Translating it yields CASSPVGGTPTDTQYF.

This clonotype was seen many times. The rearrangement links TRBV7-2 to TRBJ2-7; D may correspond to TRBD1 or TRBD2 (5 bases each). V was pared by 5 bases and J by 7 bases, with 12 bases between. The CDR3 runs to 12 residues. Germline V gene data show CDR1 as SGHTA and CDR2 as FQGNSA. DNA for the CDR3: TGTGCCAGCAGCCTAGGGACCAGGGAGCAGTACTTC. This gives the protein CASSLGTREQYF.

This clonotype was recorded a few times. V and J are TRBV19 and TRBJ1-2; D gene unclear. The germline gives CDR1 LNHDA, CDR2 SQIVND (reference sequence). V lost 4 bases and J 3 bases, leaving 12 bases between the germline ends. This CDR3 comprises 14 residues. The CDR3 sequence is CASSTPSEHYGYTF. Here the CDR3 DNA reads TGTGCCAGTAGTACCCCGAGCGAACACTATGGCTACACCTTC.

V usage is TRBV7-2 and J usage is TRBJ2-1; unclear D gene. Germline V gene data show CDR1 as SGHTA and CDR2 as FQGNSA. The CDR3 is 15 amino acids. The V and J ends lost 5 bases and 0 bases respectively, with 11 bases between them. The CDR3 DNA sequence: TGTGCCAGCAGCGTTCTCCCAAACTCCTACAATGAGCAGTTCTTC. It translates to CASSVLPNSYNEQFF. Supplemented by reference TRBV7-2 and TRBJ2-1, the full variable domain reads GAGVSQSPSNKVTEKGKDVELRCDPISGHTALYWYRQSLGQGLEFLIYFQGNSAPDKSGLPSDRFSAERTGGSVSTLTIQRTQQEDSAVYLCASSVLPNSYNEQFFGPGTRLTVL.

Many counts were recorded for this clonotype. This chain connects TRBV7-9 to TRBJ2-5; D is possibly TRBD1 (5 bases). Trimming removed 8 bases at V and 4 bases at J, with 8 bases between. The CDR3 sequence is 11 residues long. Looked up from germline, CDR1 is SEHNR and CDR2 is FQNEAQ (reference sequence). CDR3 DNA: TGTGCCAGCGGTAGGGGAGAGACCCAGTACTTC. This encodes CASGRGETQYF.

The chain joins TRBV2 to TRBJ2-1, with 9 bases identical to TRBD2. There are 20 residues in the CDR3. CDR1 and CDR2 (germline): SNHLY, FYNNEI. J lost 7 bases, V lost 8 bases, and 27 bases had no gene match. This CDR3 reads CASETSVTGEIAGVWNEQFF. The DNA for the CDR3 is TGTGCCAGCGAAACCTCTGTGACGGGGGAGATAGCGGGAGTATGGAATGAGCAGTTCTTC.

Here the CDR3 reads CASSEAGTNSPLHF. DNA of the CDR3: TGTGCCAGCAGTGAAGCAGGGACTAATTCACCCCTCCACTTT. This chain connects TRBV6-1 to TRBJ1-6; possibly TRBD1 for D (5 bases). The CDR3 extends over 14 amino acids. Germline V CDR1 and CDR2: MNHNS, SASEGT. V lost 0 bases and J 6 bases, leaving 6 bases between the germline ends.

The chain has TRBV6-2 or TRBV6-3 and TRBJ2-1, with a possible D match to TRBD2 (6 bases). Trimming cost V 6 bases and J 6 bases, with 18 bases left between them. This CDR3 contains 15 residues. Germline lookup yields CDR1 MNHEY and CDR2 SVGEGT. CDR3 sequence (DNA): TGTGCCAGCAGCCCCCCCGGGGGACGGGGCAATGAGCAGTTCTTC. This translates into CASSPPGGRGNEQFF.

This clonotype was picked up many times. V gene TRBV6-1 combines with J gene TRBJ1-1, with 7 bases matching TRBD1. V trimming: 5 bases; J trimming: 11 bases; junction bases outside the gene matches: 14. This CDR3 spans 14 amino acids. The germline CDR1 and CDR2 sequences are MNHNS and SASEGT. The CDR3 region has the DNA TGTGCCAGCAGTTTCGCAGGGACAGATTTAATGGCTTTCTTT. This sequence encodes CASSFAGTDLMAFF.

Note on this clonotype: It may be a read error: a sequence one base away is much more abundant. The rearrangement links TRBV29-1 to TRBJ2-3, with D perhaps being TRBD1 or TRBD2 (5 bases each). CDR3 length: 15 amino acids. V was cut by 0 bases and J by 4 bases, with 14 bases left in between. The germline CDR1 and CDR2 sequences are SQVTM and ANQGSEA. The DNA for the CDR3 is TGCAGCGTTGAAGATGGGCTAGAGGGGCCAGATACGCAGTATTTT. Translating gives CSVEDGLEGPDTQYF.

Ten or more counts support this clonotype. CDR3 in DNA: TGTGCCAGCAGTTTAAGGGGGCTGAGCCAGCCCCAGCATTTT. It encodes CASSLRGLSQPQHF. The chain carries TRBV12-3 or TRBV12-4 and TRBJ1-5; 7 nucleotides match TRBD1. After removal of 2 bases from V and 7 bases from J, the junction contained 5 bases not matched to a gene. The CDR3 is made up of 14 amino acids.

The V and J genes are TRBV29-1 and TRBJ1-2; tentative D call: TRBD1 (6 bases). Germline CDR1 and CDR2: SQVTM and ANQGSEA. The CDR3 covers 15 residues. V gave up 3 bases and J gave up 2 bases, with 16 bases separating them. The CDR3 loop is CSVERTGGVNYGYTF. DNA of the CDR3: TGCAGCGTTGAGCGTACGGGGGGCGTAAACTATGGCTACACCTTC.

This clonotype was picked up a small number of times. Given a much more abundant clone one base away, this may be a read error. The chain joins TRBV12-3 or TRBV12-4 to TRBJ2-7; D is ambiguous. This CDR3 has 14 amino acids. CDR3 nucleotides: TGTGCCTGCAGCTCAAGGTCCCTTGGGGACGAGCAGTACTTC. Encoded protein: CACSSRSLGDEQYF.

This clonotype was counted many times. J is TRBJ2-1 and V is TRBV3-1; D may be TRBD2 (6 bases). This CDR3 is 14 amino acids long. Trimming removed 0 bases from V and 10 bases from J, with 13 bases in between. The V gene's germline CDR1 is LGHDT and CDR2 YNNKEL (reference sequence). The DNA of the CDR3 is TGTGCCAGCAGCCAAGATTGGCGGGAAGGGGAGCAGTTCTTC. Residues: CASSQDWREGEQFF.

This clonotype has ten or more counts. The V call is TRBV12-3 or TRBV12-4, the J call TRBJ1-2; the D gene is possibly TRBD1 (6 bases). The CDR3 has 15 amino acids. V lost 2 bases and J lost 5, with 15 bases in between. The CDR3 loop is CASSLMGTPTYGYTF. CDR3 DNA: TGTGCCAGCAGTTTAATGGGGACACCTACTTATGGCTACACCTTC.

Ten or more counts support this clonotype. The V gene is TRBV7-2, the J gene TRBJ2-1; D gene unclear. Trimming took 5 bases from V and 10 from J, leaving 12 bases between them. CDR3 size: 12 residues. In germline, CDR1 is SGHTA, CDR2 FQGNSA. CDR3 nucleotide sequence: TGTGCCAGCAGCCCGAACTCACGGGAGCAGTTCTTC. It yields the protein CASSPNSREQFF.

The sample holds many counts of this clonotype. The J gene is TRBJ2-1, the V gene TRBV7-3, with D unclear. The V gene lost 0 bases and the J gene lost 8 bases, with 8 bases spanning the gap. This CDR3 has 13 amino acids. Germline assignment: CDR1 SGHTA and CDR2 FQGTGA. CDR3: CASSLTFRDEQFF. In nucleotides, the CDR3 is TGTGCCAGCAGCTTAACCTTTCGTGATGAGCAGTTCTTC.

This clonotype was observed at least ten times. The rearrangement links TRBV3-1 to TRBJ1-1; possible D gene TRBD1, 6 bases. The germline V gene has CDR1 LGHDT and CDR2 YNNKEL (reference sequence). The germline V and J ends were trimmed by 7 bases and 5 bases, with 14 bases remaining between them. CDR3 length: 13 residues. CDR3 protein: CASTPGGGTEAFF. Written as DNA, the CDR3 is TGTGCCAGCACCCCAGGAGGGGGGACTGAAGCTTTCTTT.